The clone carrying this TCR beta chain was recorded many times. The sample belongs to a study of T cells in Graves' hyperthyroidism and ophthalmopathy. Hyperthyroidism was newly diagnosed in patients aged 18 to 65 (duration under 2 months). For the diagnoses, clinical symptoms, serum thyroxine and TRAb, thyroid ultrasound and orbital computed tomography were used. From more than 9.5 ml of fresh peripheral blood, PBMCs were isolated. Amplified TCR beta CDR3 regions came from RNA transcripts. Researchers ran a first-round RT-PCR on the TCR CDR3 using the HTBI primer set. A single record per CDR3 protein comes from TCRdb applying MiXCR to the multiplex PCR reads. The sample carries 190,000 or so distinct CDR3 sequences, about 18% recorded once. This CDR3 has 16 residues. V dropped 2 bases and J dropped 6 bases, with 19 bases sitting between them. The V gene's germline CDR1 is MDHEN and CDR2 SYDVKM.

The receptor was isolated from a man aged 35 to 55 with Graves' hyperthyroidism. The specimen sequenced was blood. This chain joins TRBV28 and TRBJ1-2, with D perhaps matching TRBD1 (6 bases). In DNA form, the CDR3 reads TGTGCCAGCAGTTTACCCTCCGGCCAGGGGTCCGATGGCTACACCTTC. This encodes CASSLPSGQGSDGYTF.